These T cell receptor beta chains were read from a single sample in a study of a mutant IDH1 vaccine in newly diagnosed glioma. Their recognized antigens are unknown. The protocol was immunoSEQ multiplex PCR, while the TCRdb copy is restricted to in-frame clones and leaves out a portion. The sample yields tens of thousands of clones, about four fifths seen once. This specimen was PBMCs, taken from a glioma patient whose treatment included an IDH1 peptide vaccine. These receptors were taken from a man in his forties with glioma. CDR3s include the opening cysteine and the closing phenylalanine or tryptophan. D genes are given only for firm matches. Size tells how often a clone was seen (once, few, many) or the class of an expanded clone, and some rows leave it out.

d_gene	abundance	v_gene	j_gene	CDR3nt	CDR3aa
.	.	TRBV7-8	TRBJ1-3	TGTGCCAGCAGCTTAGAGAGGGGAAACACCATATATTTT	CASSLERGNTIYF
TRBD1	.	TRBV5-8	TRBJ1-2	TGTGCCAGCAGCATTGGGGGGACAGTTCAGATGGGCTACACCTTC	CASSIGGTVQMGYTF
.	.	TRBV7-2	TRBJ2-2	TGTGCCAGCAGACCTAGGTTTACCGGGGAGCTGTTTTTT	CASRPRFTGELFF
TRBD1	.	TRBV29-1	TRBJ2-5	TGCAGCGTTGTCTGGTGGCACAGGGGGAGAGAGACCCAGTACTTC	CSVVWWHRGRETQYF
TRBD1	.	TRBV30	TRBJ1-2	TGTGCCTGGATGCAGGGGGATTACTATGGCTACACCTTC	CAWMQGDYYGYTF
TRBD2	.	TRBV4-1	TRBJ2-3	TGCGCCAGCAGCCAGAACAGCGGGGGGGCTGATACGCAGTATTTT	CASSQNSGGADTQYF
.	.	TRBV9	TRBJ2-4	TGTGCCAGCAGCGTAGCGGCCCCCCGAGGTAGCGGAAACATTCAGTACTTC	CASSVAAPRGSGNIQYF
.	.	TRBV5-1	TRBJ2-1	TGCGCCAGCAGCGAGGACAGCAATGAGCAGTTCTTC	CASSEDSNEQFF
.	.	TRBV5-1	TRBJ1-2	TGCGCCAGCAAGAACAATCAGCGTGGCTACACCTTC	CASKNNQRGYTF
.	.	TRBV5-4	TRBJ1-1	TGTGCCAGCAGCTTTGGGTTTCGGGAAGCTTTCTTT	CASSFGFREAFF
.	once	TRBV27	TRBJ1-6	TGTGCCAGCAGTTTATCGTTAGGGAAGACCTATAATTCACCCCTCCACTTT	CASSLSLGKTYNSPLHF
.	.	TRBV11-2	TRBJ2-7	TGTGCCAGCAGCTTAATGGCAAGCTACGAGCAGTACTTC	CASSLMASYEQYF